This TCR beta chain emerged from a study of blood T cell repertoires in COVID-19. The overall study: From the United States, Italy and Spain came samples of acute and convalescent COVID-19. PBMCs, B-cell-depleted T cells, or T cells provided the cDNA or gDNA that made up the material.

The CDR3 length is 14 residues. The germline V gene encodes CDR1 SQVTM and CDR2 ANQGSEA. Original processing methods: How many nucleated cells were present was estimated from reference gene primer amplification. The data were produced by immunoSEQ multiplex PCR, yet TCRdb's version contains in-frame clones alone and is incomplete. The V and J calls and the clone size are those of that table, but D and trimming were determined from the DNA. The table has roughly 220,000 clones, 65% to 85% seen once; the top ten hold around 3%. This rearrangement joins TRBV29-1 to TRBJ2-1, with 12 bases matching TRBD2. The clonotype comes from a woman aged 25 to 45 who had recovered from COVID-19. Sequencing input: peripheral blood. CDR3 nucleotides: TGCACCGAACTAGCGGGAGGTACCTACAATGAGCAGTTCTTC. Translated, it gives CTELAGGTYNEQFF.